The 27 T cell receptor beta chains reported below all come from one sample, sequenced in a study of shared clonotypes between healthy human individuals. Sequencing used immunoSEQ multiplex PCR; TCRdb keeps in-frame clones, though not all of them. The profile shows roughly 680,000 clones, 72% of them singletons. What was sequenced was memory CD4+ T cells sorted from blood. The sample's subset: CD45RA-negative fraction. The receptors derive from a woman aged 25 to 39 in good health.

Remarks on this clone: This is likely an artifact of a read error, given a far larger clone one base away. The genes are TRBV7-8 and TRBJ1-1, with D perhaps TRBD1 (6 bases). This CDR3 is built from 13 residues. Germline values: CDR1 SGHVS, CDR2 FQNEAQ. Trimming removed 5 bases at V and 1 base at J, with 8 bases between. CDR3 in DNA: TGTGCCAGCAGCCAACAGGGGAACACTGAAGCTTTCTTT. Amino acid sequence: CASSQQGNTEAFF.

The chain is built from TRBV2 and TRBJ1-2; D is uncertain. CDR1 is SNHLY and CDR2 is FYNNEI in the germline V gene. V was clipped by 6 bases and J by 5 bases, with 10 bases between them. The CDR3 is made up of 12 amino acids. CDR3 protein: CASSEDVYGYTF. In DNA form, the CDR3 reads TGTGCCAGCAGCGAGGATGTTTATGGCTACACCTTC.

This rearrangement joins TRBV5-1 to TRBJ1-5; tentative D call: TRBD1 (5 bases). The V gene lost 0 bases and the J gene lost 7 bases, with 11 bases spanning the gap. CDR3 length: 14 amino acids. From germline, CDR1 is SGHRS and CDR2 YFSETQ. The chain's CDR3 is CASSLGGTGQPQHF. CDR3 nucleotides: TGCGCCAGCAGCTTGGGGGGGACGGGCCAGCCCCAGCATTTT. Looking up the rest from reference TRBV5-1 and TRBJ1-5 gives the full variable domain: KAGVTQTPRYLIKTRGQQVTLSCSPISGHRSVSWYQQTPGQGLQFLFEYFSETQRNKGNFPGRFSGRQFSNSRSEMNVSTLELGDSALYLCASSLGGTGQPQHFGDGTRLSIL.

This clone was seen many times. The chain joins TRBV28 to TRBJ2-2; D is possibly TRBD1 (6 bases). The V end was cut by 4 bases, the J end by 0 bases, with 12 bases between. CDR1 and CDR2 from the germline V gene are MDHEN and SYDVKM. This CDR3 region has 16 residues. In DNA, the CDR3 is TGTGCCAGCAGTTCGACAGGCCTCACGAACACCGGGGAGCTGTTTTTT. This codes for CASSSTGLTNTGELFF.

V gene TRBV2 combines with J gene TRBJ2-2; D is unclear. Germline lookup yields CDR1 SNHLY and CDR2 FYNNEI. There are 15 residues in the CDR3. Trimming took off 6 bases at V and 0 bases at J, with 11 bases between the two ends. The CDR3 here is CASRWQFANTGELFF. DNA for the CDR3: TGTGCCAGCAGATGGCAGTTCGCGAACACCGGGGAGCTGTTTTTT.

In regard to this clone: Other nucleotide sequences from this sample produce the same CDR3. The chain has TRBV18 and TRBJ1-1; unclear D gene. V lost 3 bases and J lost 1, with 6 bases in between. Germline assignment: CDR1 KGHSH and CDR2 LQKENI. The CDR3 loop spans 13 amino acids. CDR3 sequence reads: CASSPAANTEAFF. The CDR3 nucleotides are TGTGCCAGCTCACCCGCGGCGAACACTGAAGCTTTCTTT.

V usage is TRBV7-6 and J usage is TRBJ1-4; no definite D call. Germline CDR1 is SGHVS and CDR2 is FNYEAQ. V lost 3 bases and J 5 bases, leaving 4 bases between the germline ends. The CDR3 is 12 amino acids. CDR3 in amino acids: CASSLVNEKLFF. The DNA of the CDR3 is TGTGCCAGCAGCTTGGTGAATGAAAAACTGTTTTTT.

The V and J genes are TRBV7-8 and TRBJ2-7; 10 bases match TRBD2. CDR3 length: 15 amino acids. Germline V gene sequence: CDR1 SGHVS, CDR2 FQNEAQ. The junction had 4 bases not matched to a gene; V was cut back by 5 bases and J by 0 bases. The CDR3 DNA reads TGTGCCAGCAGCAACCCTAGCGGGAGCTCCTACGAGCAGTACTTC. Amino acid sequence: CASSNPSGSSYEQYF.

This chain uses TRBV7-2 with TRBJ2-7, with 8 bases aligning to TRBD1. CDR1 and CDR2 (germline): SGHTA, FQGNSA. Trimming took 4 bases from V and 7 from J; bases not matched to a gene: 12. CDR3 length: 15 residues. CDR3 sequence: CASSSPPTGASEQYF. CDR3 DNA sequence: TGTGCCAGCAGCTCACCCCCGACAGGGGCGTCAGAGCAGTACTTC.

This rearrangement joins TRBV20-1 to TRBJ2-3; no reliable D call. CDR3 length: 9 amino acids. Germline CDR1 DFQATT, CDR2 SNEGSKA (reference sequence). The CDR3 sequence: CSITTKQYF. The CDR3 coding sequence is TGCAGCATCACGACGAAGCAGTATTTT.

This rearrangement joins TRBV7-3 to TRBJ2-1, with 8 bases identical to TRBD2. From germline, CDR1 is SGHTA and CDR2 FQGTGA. The CDR3 is 14 residues long. V was clipped by 6 bases and J by 10 bases; unmatched bases: 11. In DNA form, the CDR3 reads TGTGCCAGCAGGGCAGAAGCGGGAGTGGGGGAGCAGTTCTTC. Translating it yields CASRAEAGVGEQFF.

This clone was seen just once. At the DNA level, this CDR3 is encoded by other sequences in the same sample as well. The rearrangement joins TRBV5-1 to TRBJ2-3, with 7 bases that match TRBD1. CDR1 SGHRS and CDR2 YFSETQ come from the germline V gene. This CDR3 is 14 amino acids long. V trimming: 4 bases; J trimming: 2 bases; junction bases outside the gene matches: 4. Here the CDR3 reads CASSPGQSTDTQYF. In nucleotides, the CDR3 is TGCGCCAGCAGCCCGGGACAGTCCACAGATACGCAGTATTTT. Full variable domain (missing parts from reference TRBV5-1 and TRBJ2-3): KAGVTQTPRYLIKTRGQQVTLSCSPISGHRSVSWYQQTPGQGLQFLFEYFSETQRNKGNFPGRFSGRQFSNSRSEMNVSTLELGDSALYLCASSPGQSTDTQYFGPGTRLTVL.

V gene TRBV11-1 combines with J gene TRBJ2-1; TRBD2 matches at 7 bases. Per germline, CDR1 SGHAT and CDR2 FQDESV (reference sequence). The CDR3 totals 15 residues. V gave up 1 base and J gave up 2 bases; unmatched junction bases: 2. In DNA form, the CDR3 reads TGTGCCAGCAGCTTAGGCGGGAGCGCCTACAATGAGCAGTTCTTC. Translation gives CASSLGGSAYNEQFF.

V and J are TRBV10-1 and TRBJ1-1, with unresolved D. V was clipped by 4 bases and J by 5 bases, with 11 bases between them. The CDR3 totals 13 residues. CDR1 WNHNN and CDR2 SYGVQD come from the germline V gene (reference sequence). CDR3 residues: CASSATGMTEAFF. CDR3 nucleotides: TGCGCCAGCAGTGCCACCGGGATGACTGAAGCTTTCTTT.

This chain connects TRBV11-2 to TRBJ2-2, with no clear D. The V and J ends lost 7 bases and 2 bases respectively, with 14 bases between them. CDR3 length: 15 residues. CDR1 SGHAT and CDR2 FQNNGV come from the germline V gene. The CDR3: CASTLAWVNTGELFF. The CDR3 nucleotides read TGTGCCAGCACCCTCGCTTGGGTCAACACCGGGGAGCTGTTTTTT.

J is TRBJ2-5 and V is TRBV18; 9 nucleotides match TRBD1. The germline V gene has CDR1 KGHSH and CDR2 LQKENI. V lost 3 bases and J lost 2; bases outside the gene matches: 4. This CDR3 contains 15 residues. The CDR3 protein is CASSPWDREQETQYF. The CDR3 DNA reads as TGTGCCAGCTCACCTTGGGACAGGGAGCAAGAGACCCAGTACTTC.

The sample holds a few counts of this clone. The identical CDR3 is also encoded by other nucleotide sequences in the sample. The J gene is TRBJ2-1, the V gene TRBV5-1, with 10 bases aligning to TRBD2. The CDR3 totals 15 residues. Germline V gene lookup returns CDR1 SGHRS and CDR2 YFSETQ. J gave up 7 bases and V 1 base, and 5 bases lay outside the gene matches. The CDR3 protein is CASSLSSGSDNEQFF. In nucleotides, the CDR3 is TGCGCCAGCAGCTTGTCTAGCGGGAGTGATAATGAGCAGTTCTTC.

This chain connects TRBV25-1 to TRBJ1-1, with D tentatively TRBD1 (5 bases). The CDR3 is 15 residues long. Trimming removed 4 bases from V and 1 base from J, with 13 bases in between. The germline V gene encodes CDR1 MGHDK and CDR2 SYGVNS. The CDR3 loop is CASSGLRGRNTEAFF. CDR3 coding DNA: TGTGCCAGCAGTGGCCTGCGGGGACGGAACACTGAAGCTTTCTTT.

The chain is built from TRBV20-1 and TRBJ2-7; a weak D match, TRBD2 (6 bases). V was shortened by 5 bases and J by 7 bases, with 12 bases between the two germline ends. Germline CDR1 DFQATT, CDR2 SNEGSKA (reference sequence). The CDR3 spans 11 residues. The CDR3 loop reads CSARPGGEQYF. The CDR3 DNA reads TGCAGTGCTCGCCCCGGAGGGGAGCAGTACTTC.

The rearrangement links TRBV18 to TRBJ1-4; D gene ambiguous. This CDR3 has 14 amino acids. Looked up from germline, CDR1 is KGHSH and CDR2 is LQKENI. V lost 0 bases and J 8 bases, leaving 10 bases between the germline ends. DNA of the CDR3: TGTGCCAGCTCACCACCGACCCGGAGGGAAAAACTGTTTTTT. Its protein is CASSPPTRREKLFF.

This clone was observed a handful of times. The chain has TRBV18 and TRBJ1-1; 9 positions match TRBD1. This CDR3 region has 15 residues. With 5 bases clipped from V and 3 bases from J, the junction kept 7 bases outside the gene matches. Germline V lookup: CDR1 KGHSH, CDR2 LQKENI. The CDR3 DNA sequence: TGTGCCAGCTCAGCGACAGGGGGTAAGGACACTGAAGCTTTCTTT. Residues: CASSATGGKDTEAFF.

The rearrangement joins TRBV28 to TRBJ1-5, with a weak D call TRBD1 (5 bases). Deletions cut 5 bases from V and 2 bases from J, with 13 bases between. The CDR3 length is 15 residues. The V gene's germline CDR1 is MDHEN and CDR2 SYDVKM. The CDR3 protein is CASSPGQGRNQPQHF. CDR3 sequence (DNA): TGTGCCAGCAGTCCAGGTCAGGGTCGCAATCAGCCCCAGCATTTT.

The sample holds many counts of this clone. V and J are TRBV11-2 and TRBJ1-2, with unresolved D. Germline CDR1 SGHAT, CDR2 FQNNGV. Trimming took off 0 bases at V and 1 base at J, with 15 bases between the two ends. There are 17 residues in the CDR3. The CDR3 here is CASSLESANPLNYGYTF. The CDR3 DNA follows: TGTGCCAGCAGCTTAGAGTCAGCTAACCCCCTTAACTATGGCTACACCTTC. Full variable domain (missing parts from reference TRBV11-2 and TRBJ1-2): EAGVAQSPRYKIIEKRQSVAFWCNPISGHATLYWYQQILGQGPKLLIQFQNNGVVDDSQLPKDRFSAERLKGVDSTLKIQPAKLEDSAVYLCASSLESANPLNYGYTFGSGTRLTVV.

This clone was seen only a few times. A much more abundant neighbour one base away suggests this may be a read error. Within the sample, other DNA sequences also encode this same CDR3. The chain links TRBV19 to TRBJ2-3, with D perhaps matching TRBD1 (5 bases). CDR3 length: 13 amino acids. V lost 3 bases to trimming and J lost 4 bases, with 8 bases between them. Looked up from germline, CDR1 is LNHDA and CDR2 is SQIVND (reference sequence). The CDR3 region has the DNA TGTGCCAGTAGTATCCAGGGTGCAGATACGCAGTATTTT. Amino acids: CASSIQGADTQYF.

The V gene is TRBV2, the J gene TRBJ1-1; the D gene is possibly TRBD1 (5 bases). The CDR3 spans 15 residues. Trimming removed 6 bases from V and 6 bases from J, with 20 bases in between. From germline, CDR1 is SNHLY and CDR2 FYNNEI. Written as DNA, the CDR3 is TGTGCCAGCAGAGACCTCGGGACCGAGGTGGCTGAAGCTTTCTTT. It specifies CASRDLGTEVAEAFF.

This clone has more than one count but fewer than ten. Other DNA sequences in the same sample also yield this CDR3. The CDR3 reads CASSLGGTGNTIYF. DNA for the CDR3: TGTGCCAGCAGCTTGGGAGGGACGGGAAACACCATATATTTT. The chain recombines TRBV5-4 with TRBJ1-3; possible D gene TRBD1, 5 bases. Trimming left V 0 bases short and J 4 bases short, with 8 bases between. Germline assignment: CDR1 SGHNT and CDR2 YYREEE (reference sequence). This CDR3 spans 14 amino acids.

The V call is TRBV29-1, the J call TRBJ2-7; perhaps D is TRBD1 or TRBD2 (5 bases each). The CDR3 is made up of 11 amino acids. V was shortened by 3 bases and J by 4 bases, with 7 bases between the two germline ends. CDR1 and CDR2 from the germline V gene are SQVTM and ANQGSEA. The CDR3 here is CSVERGYEQYF. CDR3 in DNA: TGCAGCGTTGAGAGGGGATACGAGCAGTACTTC.